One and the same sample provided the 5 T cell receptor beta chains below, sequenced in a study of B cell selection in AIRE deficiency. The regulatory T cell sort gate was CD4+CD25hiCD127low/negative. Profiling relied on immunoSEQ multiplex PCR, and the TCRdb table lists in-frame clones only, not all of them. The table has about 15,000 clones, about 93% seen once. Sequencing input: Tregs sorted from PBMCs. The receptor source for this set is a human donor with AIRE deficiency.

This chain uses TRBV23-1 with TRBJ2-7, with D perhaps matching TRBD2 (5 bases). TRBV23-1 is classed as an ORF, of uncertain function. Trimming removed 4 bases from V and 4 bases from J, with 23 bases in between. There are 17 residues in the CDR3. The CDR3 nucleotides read TGCGCCAGCAGTCTTCCGGCCCGGCGGACCTGGAGGTACGAGCAGTACTTC. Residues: CASSLPARRTWRYEQYF.

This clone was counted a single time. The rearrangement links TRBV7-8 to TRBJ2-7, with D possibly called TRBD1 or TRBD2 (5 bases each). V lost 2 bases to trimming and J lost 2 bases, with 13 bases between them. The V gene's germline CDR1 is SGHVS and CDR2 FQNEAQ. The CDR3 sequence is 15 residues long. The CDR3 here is CASSLTPRGPYEQYF. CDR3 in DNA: TGTGCCAGCAGCTTAACCCCCCGGGGCCCCTACGAGCAGTACTTC.

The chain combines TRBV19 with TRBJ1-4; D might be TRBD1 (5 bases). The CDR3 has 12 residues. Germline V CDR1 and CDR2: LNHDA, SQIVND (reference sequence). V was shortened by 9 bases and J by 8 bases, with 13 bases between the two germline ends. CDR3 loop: CASQGVREKLFF. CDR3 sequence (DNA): TGTGCCAGCCAGGGTGTTCGGGAAAAACTGTTTTTT.

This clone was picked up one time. The CDR3 here is CASSRNTGELFF. The DNA for the CDR3 is TGTGCCAGTAGTAGGAACACCGGGGAGCTGTTTTTT. This chain links TRBV19 with TRBJ2-2; no clear D. The V end was cut by 4 bases, the J end by 1 base, with 1 base between. The CDR3 is 12 residues long. Germline CDR1 LNHDA, CDR2 SQIVND (reference sequence). Together with reference TRBV19 and TRBJ2-2, the CDR3 gives the full variable domain: DGGITQSPKYLFRKEGQNVTLSCEQNLNHDAMYWYRQDPGQGLRLIYYSQIVNDFQKGDIAEGYSVSREKKESFPLTVTSAQKNPTAFYLCASSRNTGELFFGEGSRLTVL.

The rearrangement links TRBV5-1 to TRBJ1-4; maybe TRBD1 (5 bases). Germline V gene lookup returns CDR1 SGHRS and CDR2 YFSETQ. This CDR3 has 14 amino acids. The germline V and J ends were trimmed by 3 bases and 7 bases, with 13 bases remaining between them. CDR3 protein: CASSWGRTGEKLFF. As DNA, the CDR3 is TGCGCCAGCAGCTGGGGACGCACAGGTGAAAAACTGTTTTTT.